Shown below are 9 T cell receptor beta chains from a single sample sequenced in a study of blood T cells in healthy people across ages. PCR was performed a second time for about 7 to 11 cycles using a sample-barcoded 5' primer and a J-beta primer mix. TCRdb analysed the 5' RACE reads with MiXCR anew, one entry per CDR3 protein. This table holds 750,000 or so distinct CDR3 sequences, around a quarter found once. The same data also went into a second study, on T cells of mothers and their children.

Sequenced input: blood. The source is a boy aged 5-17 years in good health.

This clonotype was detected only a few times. CDR3 nucleotide sequence: TGCGCCACCAGGGAAAACAGGGTAACCGGGGAGCTGTTTTTT. Residues: CATRENRVTGELFF. The chain employs TRBV4-3 and TRBJ2-2; perhaps TRBD1 as D (6 bases). V shed 10 bases and J shed 5 bases, with 17 bases lying between them. CDR1 is LGHNA and CDR2 is YSLEER in the germline V gene. The length of the CDR3 is 14 residues.

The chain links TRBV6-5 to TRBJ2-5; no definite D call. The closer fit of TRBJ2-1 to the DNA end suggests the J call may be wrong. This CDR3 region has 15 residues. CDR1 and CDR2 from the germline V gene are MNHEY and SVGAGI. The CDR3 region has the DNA TGTGCCAGCAGTTATACGGCGATACCTAACAATGAGCAGTTCTTC. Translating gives CASSYTAIPNNEQFF.

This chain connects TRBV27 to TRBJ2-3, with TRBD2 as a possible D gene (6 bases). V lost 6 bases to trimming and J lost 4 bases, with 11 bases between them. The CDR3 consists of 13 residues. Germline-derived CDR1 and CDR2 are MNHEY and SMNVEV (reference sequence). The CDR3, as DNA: TGTGCCAGCAGCTACGGGGGTGCAGATACGCAGTATTTT. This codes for CASSYGGADTQYF.

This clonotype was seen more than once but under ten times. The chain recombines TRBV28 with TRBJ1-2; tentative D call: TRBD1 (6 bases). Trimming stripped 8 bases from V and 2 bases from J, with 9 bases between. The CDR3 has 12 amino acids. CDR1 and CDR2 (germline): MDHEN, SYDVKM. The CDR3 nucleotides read TGTGCCAGCCAAACAGGGAACTATGGCTACACCTTC. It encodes CASQTGNYGYTF.

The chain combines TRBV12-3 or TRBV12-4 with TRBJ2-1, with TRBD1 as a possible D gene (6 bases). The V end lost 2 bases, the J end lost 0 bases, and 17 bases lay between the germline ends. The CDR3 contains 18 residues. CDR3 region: CASSLRPGQGGSYNEQFF. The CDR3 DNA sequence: TGTGCCAGCAGTTTACGGCCGGGACAAGGGGGCTCCTACAATGAGCAGTTCTTC.

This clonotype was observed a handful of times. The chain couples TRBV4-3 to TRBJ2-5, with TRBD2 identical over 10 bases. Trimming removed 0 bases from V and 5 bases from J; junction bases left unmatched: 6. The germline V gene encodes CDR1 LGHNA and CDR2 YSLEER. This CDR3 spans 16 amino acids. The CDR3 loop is CASSQEAGGPGETQYF. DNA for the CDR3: TGCGCCAGCAGCCAAGAAGCGGGGGGGCCCGGTGAGACCCAGTACTTC.

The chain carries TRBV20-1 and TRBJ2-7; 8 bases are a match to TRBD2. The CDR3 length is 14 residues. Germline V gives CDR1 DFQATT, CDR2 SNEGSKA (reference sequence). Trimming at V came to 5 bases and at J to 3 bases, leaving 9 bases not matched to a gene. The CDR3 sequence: CSASTSEPYYEQYF. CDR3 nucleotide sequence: TGCAGTGCTTCGACTAGCGAGCCGTACTACGAGCAGTACTTC.

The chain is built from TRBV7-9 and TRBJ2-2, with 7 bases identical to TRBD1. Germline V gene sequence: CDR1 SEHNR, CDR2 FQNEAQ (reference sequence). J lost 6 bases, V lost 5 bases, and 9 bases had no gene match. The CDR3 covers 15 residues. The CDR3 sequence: CASSPIGGQPGELFF. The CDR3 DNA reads TGTGCCAGCAGCCCGATTGGGGGACAGCCCGGGGAGCTGTTTTTT.

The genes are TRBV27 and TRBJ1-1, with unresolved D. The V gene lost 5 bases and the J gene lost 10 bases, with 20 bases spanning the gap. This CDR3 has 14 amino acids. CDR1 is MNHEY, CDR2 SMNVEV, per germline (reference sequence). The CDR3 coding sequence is TGTGCCAGCAGTCCAGAGAATTCACCCAGCCGAGCTTTCTTT. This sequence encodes CASSPENSPSRAFF.